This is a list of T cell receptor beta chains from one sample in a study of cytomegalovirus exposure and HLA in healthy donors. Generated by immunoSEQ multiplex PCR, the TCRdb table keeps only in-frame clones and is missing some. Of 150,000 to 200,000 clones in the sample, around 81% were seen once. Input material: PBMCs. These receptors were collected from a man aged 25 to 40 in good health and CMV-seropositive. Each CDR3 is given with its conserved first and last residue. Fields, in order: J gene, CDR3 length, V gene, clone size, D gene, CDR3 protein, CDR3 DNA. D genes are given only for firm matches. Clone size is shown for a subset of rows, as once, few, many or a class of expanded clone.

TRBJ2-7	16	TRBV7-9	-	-	CASSFGPKAVYYEQYF	TGTGCCAGCAGTTTCGGACCGAAAGCGGTTTACTACGAGCAGTACTTC
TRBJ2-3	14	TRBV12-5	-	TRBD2	CASGLLGGSNTQYF	TGTGCTAGTGGTTTGCTCGGGGGGTCAAATACGCAGTATTTT
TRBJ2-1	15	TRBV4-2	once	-	CASSQDLTGYNEQFF	TGTGCCAGCAGCCAAGACCTGACAGGTTACAATGAGCAGTTCTTC
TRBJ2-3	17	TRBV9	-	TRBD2	CASSFRHGGGSTDTQYF	TGTGCCAGCAGCTTTCGACACGGGGGGGGCAGCACAGATACGCAGTATTTT
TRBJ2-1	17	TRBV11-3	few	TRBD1	CASSLDYSGGYRGEQFF	TGTGCCAGCAGCTTAGATTATTCAGGGGGCTATCGGGGGGAGCAGTTCTTC
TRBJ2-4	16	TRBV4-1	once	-	CASSRGRGAAKNIQYF	TGCGCCAGCAGCAGGGGACGGGGGGCGGCCAAAAACATTCAGTACTTC
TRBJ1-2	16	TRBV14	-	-	CASSQTPPRTDYGYTF	TGTGCCAGCAGCCAGACCCCCCCCAGGACAGACTATGGCTACACCTTC
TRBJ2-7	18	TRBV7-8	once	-	CASTQNPPSNPPLYEQYF	TGTGCCAGCACCCAAAACCCCCCCAGTAACCCCCCCCTCTACGAGCAGTACTTC
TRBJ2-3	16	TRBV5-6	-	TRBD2	CASSLILAGGTDTQYF	TGTGCCAGCAGCTTGATTCTAGCGGGGGGCACAGATACGCAGTATTTT
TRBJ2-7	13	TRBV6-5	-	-	CASSSRDSYEQYF	TGTGCCAGCAGTTCCAGGGATTCCTACGAGCAGTACTTC
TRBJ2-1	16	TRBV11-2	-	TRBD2	CASSSRERGSYNEQFF	TGTGCCAGCAGCTCCCGGGAGCGGGGCTCCTACAATGAGCAGTTCTTC
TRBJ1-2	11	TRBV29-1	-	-	CSVGQVKGYTF	TGCAGCGTTGGACAGGTAAAAGGCTACACCTTC
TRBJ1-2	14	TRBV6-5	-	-	CASSYYQGNYGYTF	TGTGCCAGCAGTTACTACCAGGGTAACTATGGCTACACCTTC
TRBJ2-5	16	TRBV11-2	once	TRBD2	CASSFLTSGGWETQYF	TGTGCCAGCAGCTTCCTGACTAGCGGGGGATGGGAGACCCAGTACTTC
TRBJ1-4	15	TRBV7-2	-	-	CASSSYDSSNEKLFF	TGTGCCAGCAGCTCCTACGACAGTTCTAATGAAAAACTGTTTTTT
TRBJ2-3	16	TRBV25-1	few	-	CASSESGFINTDTQYF	TGTGCCAGCAGTGAATCTGGCTTCATTAACACAGATACGCAGTATTTT
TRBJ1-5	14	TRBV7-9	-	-	CASSKSGGQQPQHF	TGTGCCAGCAGCAAATCGGGGGGGCAGCAGCCCCAGCATTTT
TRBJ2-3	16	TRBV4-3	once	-	CASSQDPPRLADTQYF	TGCGCCAGCAGCCAAGATCCCCCCCGACTAGCAGATACGCAGTATTTT
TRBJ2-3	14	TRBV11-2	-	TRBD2	CASSFRAGGDTQYF	TGTGCCAGCAGCTTTCGAGCGGGGGGGGATACGCAGTATTTT
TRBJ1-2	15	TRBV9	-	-	CASRSWRHPPAGYTF	TGTGCCAGCAGGTCGTGGAGGCACCCCCCGGCCGGCTACACCTTC
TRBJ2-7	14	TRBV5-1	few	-	CASSLAGASDEQYF	TGCGCCAGCAGCTTGGCAGGGGCCTCCGACGAGCAGTACTTC
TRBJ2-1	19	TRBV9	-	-	CASSVGPVRILGDYNEQFF	TGTGCCAGCAGCGTAGGGCCCGTAAGAATCTTAGGGGACTACAATGAGCAGTTCTTC
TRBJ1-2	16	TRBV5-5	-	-	CASSLDYLALNYGYTF	TGTGCCAGCAGCTTGGACTACCTTGCCCTTAACTATGGCTACACCTTC
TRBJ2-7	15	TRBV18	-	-	CASSPRLLNSYEQYF	TGTGCCAGCTCACCACGTCTTCTTAACTCCTACGAGCAGTACTTC
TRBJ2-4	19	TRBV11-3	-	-	CASSRTSEGSLLAKNIQYF	TGTGCCAGCAGCCGGACCTCGGAGGGGAGCCTTTTAGCCAAAAACATTCAGTACTTC
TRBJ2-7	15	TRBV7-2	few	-	CASSPAAGWDYEQYF	TGTGCCAGCAGCCCAGCGGCAGGTTGGGACTACGAGCAGTACTTC